These 14 T cell receptor beta chains came from one sample sequenced in a study of cytomegalovirus exposure and HLA in healthy donors. A multiplex PCR was run with 60 Vbeta primers and 13 Jbeta primers. Method: immunoSEQ multiplex PCR; TCRdb's copy keeps in-frame clones and lacks some. This sample has 80,000 to 130,000 clones, with approximately 77% found just once. Sequenced material: PBMCs. The receptors come from a male donor in good health and CMV-seropositive.

The CDR3: CASSRTVTYEQYF. In DNA form, the CDR3 reads TGTGCCAGCAGCCGCACAGTAACCTACGAGCAGTACTTC. The V and J genes are TRBV7-8 and TRBJ2-7; D ambiguous. The ends were cut back, 5 bases at V and 2 bases at J, with 10 bases in the middle. This CDR3 contains 13 residues. Germline CDR1 SGHVS, CDR2 FQNEAQ.

The chain combines TRBV9 with TRBJ2-2; 7 bases align to TRBD2. Germline loops: CDR1 SGDLS, CDR2 YYNGEE. There are 15 residues in the CDR3. Trimming at V came to 0 bases and at J to 4 bases, leaving 3 bases not matched to a gene. CDR3 bases: TGTGCCAGCAGCGTAGGAGGGGAGGGCACCGGGGAGCTGTTTTTT. Amino acid sequence: CASSVGGEGTGELFF.

This clone showed up just once. The V call is TRBV27, the J call TRBJ2-2, with 10 bases lining up with TRBD1. This CDR3 has 16 residues. Per germline, CDR1 MNHEY and CDR2 SMNVEV (reference sequence). Trimming removed 5 bases from V and 0 bases from J; junction bases left unmatched: 3. CDR3 in DNA: TGTGCCAGCAGTCGGGACAGGGGTACGAACACCGGGGAGCTGTTTTTT. Amino acids: CASSRDRGTNTGELFF.

This chain uses TRBV4-1 with TRBJ2-7, with a possible D match to TRBD1 (6 bases). V was shortened by 0 bases and J by 3 bases, with 15 bases between the two germline ends. Per the germline V gene, CDR1 is MGHRA and CDR2 is YSYEKL. The CDR3 has 16 residues. This CDR3 is CASSQDWGRLGYEQYF. The CDR3 DNA is TGCGCCAGCAGCCAAGATTGGGGGCGGTTGGGCTACGAGCAGTACTTC.

This clone was seen just once. This rearrangement joins TRBV7-8 to TRBJ1-2, with 7 bases matching TRBD1. CDR3 length: 14 residues. Germline CDR1 is SGHVS and CDR2 is FQNEAQ. The ends lost 1 base at V and 5 bases at J; junction bases unmatched: 4. For the CDR3, the DNA is TGTGCCAGCAGCTTAGTAGAGGGACAGTATGGCTACACCTTC. Protein: CASSLVEGQYGYTF.

CDR3 protein: CASRPRIASDTQYF. For the CDR3, the DNA is TGTGCCAGCAGACCGAGGATAGCGTCAGATACGCAGTATTTT. The chain employs TRBV13 and TRBJ2-3; a weak D match, TRBD2 (5 bases). Trimming cost V 6 bases and J 4 bases, with 14 bases left between them. This CDR3 is built from 14 residues. The germline gives CDR1 PRHDT, CDR2 FYEKMQ (reference sequence).

The CDR3 nucleotides read TGTGCCAGCTCACCCGTGACAGGACCTCTGAACACTGAAGCTTTCTTT. It specifies CASSPVTGPLNTEAFF. This chain joins TRBV18 and TRBJ1-1; TRBD1 is a possible D gene (6 bases). V was cut by 3 bases and J by 0 bases, with 14 bases left in between. Looked up from germline, CDR1 is KGHSH and CDR2 is LQKENI. The CDR3 is 16 residues long.

This clone was observed a few times. The gene calls are TRBV7-8 and TRBJ2-7; 7 bases map to TRBD2. J was trimmed by 2 bases and V by 2 bases; bases with no gene match: 6. The germline V gene has CDR1 SGHVS and CDR2 FQNEAQ. The CDR3 runs 15 residues. The CDR3 reads CASSLLTSVTYEQYF. CDR3 sequence (DNA): TGTGCCAGCAGCTTACTAACTAGCGTAACCTACGAGCAGTACTTC.

The rearrangement uses TRBV7-9 and TRBJ1-2, with 10 nucleotides matching TRBD1. Germline lookup yields CDR1 SEHNR and CDR2 FQNEAQ (reference sequence). The CDR3 is 14 amino acids. V shed 3 bases and J 4 bases; nucleotides not matched to a gene: 2. The CDR3 is CASSFDRGPYGYTF. The CDR3 DNA sequence: TGTGCCAGCAGCTTTGACAGGGGGCCCTATGGCTACACCTTC.

This clone was detected a few times. The sample holds other DNA sequences that translate to the same CDR3. The V and J genes are TRBV2 and TRBJ2-7; 8 bases are shared with TRBD2. The CDR3 sequence is 15 residues long. CDR1 SNHLY and CDR2 FYNNEI come from the germline V gene. Trimming removed 2 bases from V and 1 base from J; junction bases left unmatched: 4. The CDR3 coding sequence is TGTGCCAGCAGTGAACGGGAGGGCGGTTCCTACGAGCAGTACTTC. It specifies CASSEREGGSYEQYF.

The chain employs TRBV4-3 and TRBJ2-1; 8 bases are shared with TRBD1. CDR1 and CDR2 from the germline V gene are LGHNA and YSLEER. This CDR3 contains 14 residues. After removal of 1 base from V and 8 bases from J, the junction contained 4 bases not matched to a gene. The CDR3 DNA reads as TGCGCCAGCAGCCAAGCCCACAGGGGGGATGAGCAGTTCTTC. This sequence encodes CASSQAHRGDEQFF.

The J gene is TRBJ2-3, the V gene TRBV12-5, with D perhaps matching TRBD1 (5 bases). This CDR3 spans 13 amino acids. V was shortened by 7 bases and J by 2 bases, with 10 bases between the two germline ends. Germline V gene lookup returns CDR1 LGHNT and CDR2 FRNRAP. The DNA for the CDR3 is TGTGCTAGTGCCGCCAGGGACACAGATACGCAGTATTTT. It translates to CASAARDTDTQYF. The full variable domain, rest sourced from reference TRBV12-5 and TRBJ2-3, is DARVTQTPRHKVTEMGQEVTMRCQPILGHNTVFWYRQTMMQGLELLAYFRNRAPLDDSGMPKDRFSAEMPDATLATLKIQPSEPRDSAVYFCASAARDTDTQYFGPGTRLTVL.

This chain joins TRBV5-4 and TRBJ2-1; 7 bases map to TRBD1. In germline, CDR1 is SGHNT, CDR2 YYREEE (reference sequence). The junction had 7 bases not matched to a gene; V was cut back by 0 bases and J by 10 bases. This CDR3 contains 14 residues. The CDR3 protein is CASSLVGWGQEQFF. CDR3 DNA: TGTGCCAGCAGCTTGGTGGGGTGGGGACAGGAGCAGTTCTTC. Variable domain in full (rest from reference TRBV5-4 and TRBJ2-1): ETGVTQSPTHLIKTRGQQVTLRCSSQSGHNTVSWYQQALGQGPQFIFQYYREEENGRGNFPPRFSGLQFPNYSSELNVNALELDDSALYLCASSLVGWGQEQFFGPGTRLTVL.

The chain is built from TRBV5-6 and TRBJ1-6; TRBD1 aligns across 8 bases. The CDR3 spans 14 residues. V trimming: 4 bases; J trimming: 9 bases; junction bases outside the gene matches: 6. Germline values: CDR1 SGHDT, CDR2 YYEEEE. The CDR3 spells CASSPRTGLSPLHF. The DNA for the CDR3 is TGTGCCAGCAGCCCCCGGACAGGGCTTTCACCCCTCCACTTT.